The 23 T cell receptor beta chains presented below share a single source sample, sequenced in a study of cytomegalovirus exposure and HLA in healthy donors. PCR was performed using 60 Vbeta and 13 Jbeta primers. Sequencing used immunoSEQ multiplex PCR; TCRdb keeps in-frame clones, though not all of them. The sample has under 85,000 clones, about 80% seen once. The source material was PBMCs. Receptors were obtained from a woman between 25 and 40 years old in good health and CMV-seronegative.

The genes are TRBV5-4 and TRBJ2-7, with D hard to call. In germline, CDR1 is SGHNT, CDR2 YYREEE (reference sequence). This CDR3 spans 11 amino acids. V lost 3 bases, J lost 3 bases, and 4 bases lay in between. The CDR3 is CASSSLYEQYF. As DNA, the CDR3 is TGTGCCAGCAGCTCCCTCTACGAGCAGTACTTC.

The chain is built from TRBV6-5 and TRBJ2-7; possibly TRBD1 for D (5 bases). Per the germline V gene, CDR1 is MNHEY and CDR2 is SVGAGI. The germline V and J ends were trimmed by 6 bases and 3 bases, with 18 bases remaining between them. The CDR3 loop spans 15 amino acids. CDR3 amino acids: CASRTDEGARYEQYF. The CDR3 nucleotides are TGTGCCAGCAGGACCGACGAAGGGGCCCGCTACGAGCAGTACTTC.

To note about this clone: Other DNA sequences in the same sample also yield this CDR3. The CDR3: CASSYVHSTEAFF. The DNA of the CDR3 is TGTGCCAGCAGTTATGTACATTCCACTGAAGCTTTCTTT. The genes are TRBV27 and TRBJ1-1; no clear D. The germline V gene has CDR1 MNHEY and CDR2 SMNVEV (reference sequence). The CDR3 contains 13 residues. Trimming removed 4 bases at V and 4 bases at J, with 10 bases between.

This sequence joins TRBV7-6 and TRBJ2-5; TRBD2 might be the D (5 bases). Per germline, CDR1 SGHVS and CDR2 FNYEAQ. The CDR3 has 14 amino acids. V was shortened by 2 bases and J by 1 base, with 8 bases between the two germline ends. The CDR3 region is CASSLTGVQETQYF. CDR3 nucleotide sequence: TGTGCCAGCAGCTTAACCGGGGTCCAAGAGACCCAGTACTTC.

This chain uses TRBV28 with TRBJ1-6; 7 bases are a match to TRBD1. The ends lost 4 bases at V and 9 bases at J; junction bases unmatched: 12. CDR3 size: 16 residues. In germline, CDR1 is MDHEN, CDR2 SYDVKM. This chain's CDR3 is CASSSPSGGGGSPLHF. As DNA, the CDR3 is TGTGCCAGCAGTTCCCCCTCGGGAGGGGGCGGTTCACCCCTCCACTTT.

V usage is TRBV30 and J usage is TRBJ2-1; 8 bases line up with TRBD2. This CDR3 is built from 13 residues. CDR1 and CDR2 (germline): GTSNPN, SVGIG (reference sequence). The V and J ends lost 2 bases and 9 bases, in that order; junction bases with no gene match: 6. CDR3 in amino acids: CAWSRGGSGEQFF. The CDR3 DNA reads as TGTGCCTGGAGTCGCGGGGGGTCGGGTGAGCAGTTCTTC.

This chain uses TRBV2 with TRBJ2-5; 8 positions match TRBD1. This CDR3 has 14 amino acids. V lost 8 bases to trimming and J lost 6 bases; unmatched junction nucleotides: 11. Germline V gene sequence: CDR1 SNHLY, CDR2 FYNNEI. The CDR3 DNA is TGTGCCAGCCGGCAACGACAGGGGTCTAAGACCCAGTACTTC. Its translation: CASRQRQGSKTQYF.

CDR3 DNA sequence: TGTGCCAGCAGCTTCGGGACAGGGTGGAACGAGCAGTACTTC. Translating it yields CASSFGTGWNEQYF. This chain links TRBV7-6 with TRBJ2-7, with 9 bases fitting TRBD1. This CDR3 is 14 amino acids long. The ends lost 3 bases at V and 5 bases at J; junction bases unmatched: 5. Germline V gives CDR1 SGHVS, CDR2 FNYEAQ.

CDR3 in amino acids: CASSRRDITSYEQYF. Written as DNA, the CDR3 is TGTGCCAGCAGTCGCCGGGACATTACATCCTACGAGCAGTACTTC. The chain uses TRBV7-9 and TRBJ2-7; possibly TRBD1 for D (6 bases). Germline V gene sequence: CDR1 SEHNR, CDR2 FQNEAQ (reference sequence). Trimming pared 6 bases from V and 1 base from J, leaving 16 bases between. CDR3 length: 15 residues.

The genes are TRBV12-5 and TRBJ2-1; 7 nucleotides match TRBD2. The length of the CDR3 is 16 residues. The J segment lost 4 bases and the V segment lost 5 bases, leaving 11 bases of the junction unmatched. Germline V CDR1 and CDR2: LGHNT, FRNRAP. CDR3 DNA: TGTGCTAGTGGTCCCTCACCCCGGGGACTATACAATGAGCAGTTCTTC. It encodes CASGPSPRGLYNEQFF.

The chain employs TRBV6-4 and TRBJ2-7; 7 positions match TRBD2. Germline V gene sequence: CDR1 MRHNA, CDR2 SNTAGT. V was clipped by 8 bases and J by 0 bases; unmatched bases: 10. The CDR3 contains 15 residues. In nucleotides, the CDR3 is TGTGCCAGCCGGAGGGAGCCGGGGGGCTCCTACGAGCAGTACTTC. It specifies CASRREPGGSYEQYF.

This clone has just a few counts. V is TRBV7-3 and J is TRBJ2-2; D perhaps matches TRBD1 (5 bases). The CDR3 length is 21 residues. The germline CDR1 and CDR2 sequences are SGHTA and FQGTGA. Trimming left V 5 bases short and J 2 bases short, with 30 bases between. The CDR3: CASSPWVPRTLVSINTGELFF. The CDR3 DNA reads TGTGCCAGCAGCCCCTGGGTTCCAAGGACACTCGTCTCAATAAACACCGGGGAGCTGTTTTTT.

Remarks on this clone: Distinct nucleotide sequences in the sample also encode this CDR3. Here the CDR3 DNA reads TGTGCCAGCAGTTACTCAGGGGACAGCTACGAGCAGTACTTC. This encodes CASSYSGDSYEQYF. The chain recombines TRBV6-5 with TRBJ2-7; 7 bases match TRBD1. V trimming: 0 bases; J trimming: 3 bases; junction bases outside the gene matches: 2. This CDR3 comprises 14 residues. CDR1 MNHEY and CDR2 SVGAGI come from the germline V gene.

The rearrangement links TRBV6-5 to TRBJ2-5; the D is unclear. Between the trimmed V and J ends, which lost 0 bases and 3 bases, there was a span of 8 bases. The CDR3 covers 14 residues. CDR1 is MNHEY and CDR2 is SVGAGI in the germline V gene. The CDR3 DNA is TGTGCCAGCAGTTACTCGAAGCAGGAAGAGACCCAGTACTTC. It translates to CASSYSKQEETQYF.

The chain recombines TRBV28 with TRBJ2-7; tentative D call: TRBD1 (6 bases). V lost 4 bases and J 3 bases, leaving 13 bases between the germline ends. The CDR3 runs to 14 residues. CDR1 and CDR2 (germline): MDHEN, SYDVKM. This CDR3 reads CASSSGQRHYEQYF. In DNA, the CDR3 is TGTGCCAGCAGTTCTGGACAGCGGCACTACGAGCAGTACTTC.

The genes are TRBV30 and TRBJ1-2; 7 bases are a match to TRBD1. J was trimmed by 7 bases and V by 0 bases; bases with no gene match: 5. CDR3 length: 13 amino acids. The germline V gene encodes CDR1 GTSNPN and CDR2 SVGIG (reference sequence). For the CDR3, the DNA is TGTGCCTGGAGTGTACTAGGGGGCGGTGGCTACACCTTC. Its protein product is CAWSVLGGGGYTF. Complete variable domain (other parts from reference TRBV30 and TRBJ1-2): SQTIHQWPATLVQPVGSPLSLECTVEGTSNPNLYWYRQAAGRGLQLLFYSVGIGQISSEVPQNLSASRPQDRQFILSSKKLLLSDSGFYLCAWSVLGGGGYTFGSGTRLTVV.

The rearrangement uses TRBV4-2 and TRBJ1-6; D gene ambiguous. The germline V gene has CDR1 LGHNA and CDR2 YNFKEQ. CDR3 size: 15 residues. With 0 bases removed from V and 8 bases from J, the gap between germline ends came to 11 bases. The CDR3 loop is CASSQDWREYSPLHF. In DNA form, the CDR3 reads TGTGCCAGCAGCCAAGATTGGCGGGAGTATTCACCCCTCCACTTT.

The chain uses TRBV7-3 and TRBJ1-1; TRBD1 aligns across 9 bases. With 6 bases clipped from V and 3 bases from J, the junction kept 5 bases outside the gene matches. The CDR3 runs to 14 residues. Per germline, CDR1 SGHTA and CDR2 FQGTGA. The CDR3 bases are TGTGCCAGCAGACTAACAGGGGGCCACACTGAAGCTTTCTTT. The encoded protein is CASRLTGGHTEAFF.

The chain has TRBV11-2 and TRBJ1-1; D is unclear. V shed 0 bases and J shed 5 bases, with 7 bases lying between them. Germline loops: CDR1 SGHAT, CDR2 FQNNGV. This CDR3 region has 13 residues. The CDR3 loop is CASSLDLATEAFF. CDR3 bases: TGTGCCAGCAGCTTAGATCTAGCGACTGAAGCTTTCTTT.

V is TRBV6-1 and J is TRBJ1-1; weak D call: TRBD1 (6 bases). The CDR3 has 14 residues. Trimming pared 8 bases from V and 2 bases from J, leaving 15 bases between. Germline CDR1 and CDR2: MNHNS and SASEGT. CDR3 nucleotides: TGTGCCAGCCTACCGGGACACTTAAACACTGAAGCTTTCTTT. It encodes CASLPGHLNTEAFF.

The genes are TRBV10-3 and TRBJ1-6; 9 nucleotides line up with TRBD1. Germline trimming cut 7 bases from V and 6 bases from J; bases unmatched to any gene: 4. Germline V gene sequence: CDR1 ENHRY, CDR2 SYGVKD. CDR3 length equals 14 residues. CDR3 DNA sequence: TGTGCCATCAATCCGGGACAGGGTAATTCACCCCTCCACTTT. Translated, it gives CAINPGQGNSPLHF.

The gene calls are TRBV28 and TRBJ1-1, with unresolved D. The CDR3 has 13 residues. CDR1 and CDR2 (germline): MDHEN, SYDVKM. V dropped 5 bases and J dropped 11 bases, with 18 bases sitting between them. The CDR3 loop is CASSLERNRGAFF. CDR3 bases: TGTGCCAGCAGTCTAGAGAGAAACAGAGGGGCTTTCTTT.

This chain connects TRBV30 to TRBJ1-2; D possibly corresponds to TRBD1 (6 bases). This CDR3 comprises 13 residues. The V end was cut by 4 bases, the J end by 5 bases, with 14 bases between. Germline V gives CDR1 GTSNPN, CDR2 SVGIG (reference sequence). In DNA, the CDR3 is TGTGCCTGGATCCCGGACAGCCCTTATGGCTACACCTTC. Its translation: CAWIPDSPYGYTF.